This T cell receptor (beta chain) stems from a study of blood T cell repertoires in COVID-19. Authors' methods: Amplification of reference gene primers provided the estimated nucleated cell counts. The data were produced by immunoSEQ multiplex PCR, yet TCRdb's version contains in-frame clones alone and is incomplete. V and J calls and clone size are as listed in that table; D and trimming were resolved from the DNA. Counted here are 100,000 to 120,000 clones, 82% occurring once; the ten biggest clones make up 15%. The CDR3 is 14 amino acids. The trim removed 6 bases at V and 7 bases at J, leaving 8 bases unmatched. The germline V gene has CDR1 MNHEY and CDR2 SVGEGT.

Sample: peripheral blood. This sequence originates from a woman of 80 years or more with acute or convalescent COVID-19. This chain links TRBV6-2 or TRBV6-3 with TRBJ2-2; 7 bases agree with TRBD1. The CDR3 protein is CASSSTGLDGELFF. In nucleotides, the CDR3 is TGTGCCAGCAGCTCGACAGGGCTAGACGGGGAGCTGTTTTTT.